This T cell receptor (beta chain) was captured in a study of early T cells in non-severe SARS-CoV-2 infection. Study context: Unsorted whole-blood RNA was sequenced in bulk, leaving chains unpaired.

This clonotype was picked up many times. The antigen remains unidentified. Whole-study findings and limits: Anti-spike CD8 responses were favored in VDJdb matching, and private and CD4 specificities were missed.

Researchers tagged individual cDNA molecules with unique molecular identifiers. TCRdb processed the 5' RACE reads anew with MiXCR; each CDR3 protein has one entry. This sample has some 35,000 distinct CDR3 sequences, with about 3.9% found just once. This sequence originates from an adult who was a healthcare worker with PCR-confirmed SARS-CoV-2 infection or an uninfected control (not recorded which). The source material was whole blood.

In DNA, the CDR3 is TGTGCCAGCAGCTTACGCACCACTAGCGGGAGTCGCGGCGGGGAGCTGTTTTTT. Its protein is CASSLRTTSGSRGGELFF. The chain has TRBV7-8 and TRBJ2-2; 11 bases match TRBD2. There are 18 residues in the CDR3. Trimming cost V 2 bases and J 7 bases; bases outside gene matches: 12. The germline gives CDR1 SGHVS, CDR2 FQNEAQ.